The entry that follows covers one TCR beta chain sequence. Produced via immunoSEQ multiplex PCR; TCRdb's table is partial and in-frame only. In the table there are fewer than 150,000 clones, around four fifths of which are singletons. These data are taken from a study of blood T cell repertoires in COVID-19. What was sequenced was peripheral blood. The clonotype was recovered from a man in his 60s who had recovered from COVID-19.

This CDR3 is CASSHGGRLGIQYF. Here the CDR3 DNA reads TGTGCCAGCAGTCACGGAGGGAGGCTGGGTATTCAGTACTTC. This chain connects TRBV28 to TRBJ2-4, with a weak D call TRBD2 (6 bases). V lost 5 bases to trimming and J lost 10 bases, with 18 bases between them. The CDR3 is 14 amino acids. CDR1 is MDHEN and CDR2 is SYDVKM in the germline V gene.